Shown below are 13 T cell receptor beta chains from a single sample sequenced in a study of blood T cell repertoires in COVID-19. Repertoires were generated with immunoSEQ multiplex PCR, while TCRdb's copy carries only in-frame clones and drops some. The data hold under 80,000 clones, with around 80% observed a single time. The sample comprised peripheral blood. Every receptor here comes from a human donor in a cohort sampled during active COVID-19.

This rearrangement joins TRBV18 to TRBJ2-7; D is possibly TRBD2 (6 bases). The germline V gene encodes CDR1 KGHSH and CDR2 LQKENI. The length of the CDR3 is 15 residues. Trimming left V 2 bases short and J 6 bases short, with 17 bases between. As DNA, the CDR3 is TGTGCCAGCTCACCAACTATCGTACGGGAGACCGAGCAGTACTTC. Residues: CASSPTIVRETEQYF.

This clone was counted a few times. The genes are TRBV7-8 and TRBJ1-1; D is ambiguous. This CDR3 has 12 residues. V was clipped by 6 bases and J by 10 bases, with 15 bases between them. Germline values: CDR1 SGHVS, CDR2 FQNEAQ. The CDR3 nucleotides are TGTGCCAGCAGTCCGACCGGGGTGGGAGCTTTCTTT. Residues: CASSPTGVGAFF.

The CDR3 reads CASSLRGTSGRAVGANVLTF. For the CDR3, the DNA is TGTGCCAGCAGCTTAAGAGGGACTAGCGGGAGGGCAGTCGGGGCCAACGTCCTGACTTTC. The V call is TRBV7-3, the J call TRBJ2-6; 16 nucleotides match TRBD2. CDR3 length equals 20 residues. The germline CDR1 and CDR2 sequences are SGHTA and FQGTGA. After removal of 1 base from V and 4 bases from J, the junction contained 7 bases not matched to a gene.

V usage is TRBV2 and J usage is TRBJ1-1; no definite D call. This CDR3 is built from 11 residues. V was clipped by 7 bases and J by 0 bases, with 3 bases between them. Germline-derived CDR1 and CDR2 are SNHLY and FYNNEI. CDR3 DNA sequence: TGTGCCAGCACTATGAACACTGAAGCTTTCTTT. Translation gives CASTMNTEAFF.

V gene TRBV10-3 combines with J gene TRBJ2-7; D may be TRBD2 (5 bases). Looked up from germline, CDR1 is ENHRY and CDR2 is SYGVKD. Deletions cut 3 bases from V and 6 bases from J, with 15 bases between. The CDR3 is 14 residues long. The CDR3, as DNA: TGTGCCATCAGTGAAACTCGGGGATTGGGCGAGCAGTACTTC. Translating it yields CAISETRGLGEQYF.

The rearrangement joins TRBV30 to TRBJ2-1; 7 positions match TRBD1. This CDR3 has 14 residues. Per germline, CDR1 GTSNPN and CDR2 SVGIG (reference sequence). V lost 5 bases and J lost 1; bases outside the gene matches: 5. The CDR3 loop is CAWGRDRSYNEQFF. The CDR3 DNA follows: TGTGCCTGGGGCCGGGACAGATCCTACAATGAGCAGTTCTTC.

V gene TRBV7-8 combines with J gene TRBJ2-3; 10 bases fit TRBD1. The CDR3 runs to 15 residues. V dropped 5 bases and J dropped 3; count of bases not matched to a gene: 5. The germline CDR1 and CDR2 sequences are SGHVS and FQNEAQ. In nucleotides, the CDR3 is TGTGCCAGCAGCCCCTGGACAGGGGGAACAGATACGCAGTATTTT. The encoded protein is CASSPWTGGTDTQYF.

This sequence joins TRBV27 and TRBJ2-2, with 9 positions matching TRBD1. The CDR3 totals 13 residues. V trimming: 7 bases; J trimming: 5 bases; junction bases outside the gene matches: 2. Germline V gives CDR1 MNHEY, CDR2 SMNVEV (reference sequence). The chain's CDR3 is CASIDRGTGELFF. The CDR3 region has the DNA TGTGCCAGCATCGACAGGGGGACCGGGGAGCTGTTTTTT.

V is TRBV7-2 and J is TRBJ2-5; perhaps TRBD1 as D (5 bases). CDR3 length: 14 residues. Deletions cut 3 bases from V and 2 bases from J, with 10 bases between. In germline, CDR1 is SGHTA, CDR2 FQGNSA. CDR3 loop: CASSLQGRQETQYF. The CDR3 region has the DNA TGTGCCAGCAGCTTGCAGGGCCGGCAAGAGACCCAGTACTTC.

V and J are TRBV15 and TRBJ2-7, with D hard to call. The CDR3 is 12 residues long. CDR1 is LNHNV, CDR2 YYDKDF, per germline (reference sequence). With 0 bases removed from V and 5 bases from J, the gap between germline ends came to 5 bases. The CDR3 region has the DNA TGTGCCACCAGCAGAGATTCTCACGAGCAGTACTTC. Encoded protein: CATSRDSHEQYF.

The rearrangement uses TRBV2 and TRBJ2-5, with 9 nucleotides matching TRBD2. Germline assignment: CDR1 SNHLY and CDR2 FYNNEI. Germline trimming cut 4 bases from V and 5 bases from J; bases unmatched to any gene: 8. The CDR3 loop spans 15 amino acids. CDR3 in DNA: TGTGCCAGCAGTGTCGGTAGCGGGAGAGGCGAGACCCAGTACTTC. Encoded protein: CASSVGSGRGETQYF.

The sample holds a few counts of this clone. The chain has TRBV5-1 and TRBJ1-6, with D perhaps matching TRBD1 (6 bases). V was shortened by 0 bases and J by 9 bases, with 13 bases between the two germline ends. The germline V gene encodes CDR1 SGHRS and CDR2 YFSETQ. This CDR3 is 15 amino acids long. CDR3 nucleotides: TGCGCCAGCAGCTTGGAGGCGGGGGCGATTTCACCCCTCCACTTT. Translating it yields CASSLEAGAISPLHF.

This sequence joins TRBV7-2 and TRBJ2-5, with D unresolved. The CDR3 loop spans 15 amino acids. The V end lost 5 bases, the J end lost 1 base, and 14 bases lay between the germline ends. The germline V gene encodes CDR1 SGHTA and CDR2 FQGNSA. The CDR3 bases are TGTGCCAGCAGCCGTGGTTCGAGGAGCCAAGAGACCCAGTACTTC. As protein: CASSRGSRSQETQYF. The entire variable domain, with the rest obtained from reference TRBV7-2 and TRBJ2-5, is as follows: GAGVSQSPSNKVTEKGKDVELRCDPISGHTALYWYRQSLGQGLEFLIYFQGNSAPDKSGLPSDRFSAERTGGSVSTLTIQRTQQEDSAVYLCASSRGSRSQETQYFGPGTRLLVL.